At least ten counts were recorded for the clone carrying this T cell receptor (beta chain). This sample was taken from a study of T cells in Graves' hyperthyroidism and ophthalmopathy. The CDR3 runs 15 residues. The germline V gene has CDR1 MNHEY and CDR2 SMNVEV (reference sequence). V was trimmed by 6 bases and J by 1 base, leaving 15 bases between them. Template material for amplifying TCR beta CDR3 regions consisted of RNA transcripts. The study used the HTBI primer set for a first-round RT-PCR of the TCR CDR3. A single record per CDR3 protein comes from TCRdb applying MiXCR to the multiplex PCR reads. The data show about 600,000 distinct CDR3 sequences, with roughly 16% seen just once and about 3.5% held by the top ten.

This receptor was taken from a woman in her thirties or forties with Graves' ophthalmopathy. The chain employs TRBV27 and TRBJ1-2; possibly TRBD1 for D (5 bases). Source material: blood. The CDR3 DNA reads TGTGCCAGCAGCCGAAAACAGGAGATTAACTATGGCTACACCTTC. Translating it yields CASSRKQEINYGYTF.